One T cell receptor (beta chain) is described in this entry. It lacks a known antigen. Qualities for individual bases were not recorded, and no much larger clone is one base off. This specimen comes from a study of T cells in Graves' hyperthyroidism and ophthalmopathy (dated by TCRdb to about 2019). Looking at the study overall: Peripheral blood samples were taken at initial diagnosis, before any treatment was given. For training and testing, the 80 to 100 patients in the discovery cohort were randomly divided in a 7:3 ratio. Whether ophthalmopathy could be predicted prospectively was tested in an independent validation cohort made up of roughly 19 hyperthyroidism patients plus 17 patients who later progressed to ophthalmopathy. After sampling, hyperthyroidism patients received methimazole starting at 30 mg daily, and ophthalmopathy patients received high-dose intravenous methylprednisolone. To identify TCR V-J signatures that set the groups apart, the researchers used a discovery cohort of 90 to 100 patients, made up of approximately 43 with Graves' ophthalmopathy and about 55 with stable Graves' hyperthyroidism. In more than five Graves' hyperthyroidism patients, the study also compared T-cell repertoires from thyroid tissue with T-cell repertoires from blood. TCR Vbeta CDR3 sequencing of 120 to 150 peripheral blood samples (over 40 ophthalmopathy, 75 to 80 hyperthyroidism and around 17 progressor patients) is reported in the paper.

What the study reported, not specific to this receptor: A 13 V-J signature model separated ophthalmopathy from stable hyperthyroidism, with approximately 87% sensitivity and roughly 81% specificity in cross-validation and 80%/75% in testing. Most expanded thyroid clonotypes (frequency above 0.001) were also found in blood, which suggests that blood repertoires may mirror thyroid immune responses. In validation, progression to ophthalmopathy was predicted by the model with more than 65% sensitivity and just over 72% specificity, a median of around 6.5 months before onset. Sample size was not statistically predetermined, and investigators were not blinded to group allocation.

Reading the germline V gene gives CDR1 SGDLS and CDR2 YYNGEE. Spanning cysteine to phenylalanine, the CDR3 consists of 15 amino acids. Only the CDR3 region is kept as DNA, spanning 45 bases read in frame from base 1. V loses 2 bases of germline sequence and J loses 3 bases, and the interval between the two ends is 15 bases. TCR beta CDR3 regions were amplified from RNA transcripts. For the first round of RT-PCR on the TCR CDR3, the HTBI primer set was used together with the Qiagen OneStep RT-PCR kit. A second multiplex PCR round built the libraries, followed by size selection and purification. The libraries were sequenced on an Illumina HiSeq2000 using paired-end 100 bp reads. For the original study's pipeline: SOAPnuke was used to process the raw data, removing reads that contained adapters or uncalled bases, had a mean Phred below 15, or lacked an exact match to the constant primer or identifier. COPE v1.2.5 was used to merge high-quality paired reads, and clonotypes were defined as unique nucleotide sequences. MiTCR v1.1 was used to align clonotypes to the IMGT TRBV, TRBD and TRBJ reference segments. The analysis included only V-J combinations with a frequency above 0.0001, which together covered roughly 99% of the repertoires. A TCS score was defined as the ratio of F50 (clonal expansion) to E x V (chaos), with BLOSUM62-based TCRdist applied between CDR3 peptides within each V-J. Welch's t-statistics and random forest reduced roughly 540 V-J features to 13, which were used in a naive Bayes classifier (R e1071). TCRdb reprocessed the public reads (quality trimming at Q25 with fastp, clone calling with MiXCR) and kept in-frame beta chains. Rows merge per CDR3 protein into single entries with the most common DNA and genes. The authors' filters were not applied to this entry. Here the sample has some 460,000 distinct CDR3 sequences; about a sixth occur a single time. In total, the top ten clones hold 7.7% of the sample.

Stable Graves' hyperthyroidism was defined as no progression to ophthalmopathy during 18 months of follow-up. Hyperthyroidism patients were newly diagnosed, had a disease duration of under 2 months, and were aged 18 to 65 years. The study excluded patients with uncontrolled infections, other autoimmune diseases, pregnancy or lactation. Diagnoses were based on clinical symptoms, serum thyroxine and TRAb, thyroid ultrasound and orbital computed tomography. Ficoll-Paque density gradient centrifugation was used to isolate PBMCs from about 10 ml of fresh peripheral blood. Total RNA was extracted with Trizol reagent, and quality was checked on an Agilent 2100 Bioanalyzer.

The chain uses TRBV9 and TRBJ2-7, and TRBD2 may be the D gene, going by 6 matching bases. The sequencing input was blood. The clonotype originates from a woman younger than 35 with Graves' hyperthyroidism. For the CDR3, the sequence is CASSVSGTPGYEQYF. The nucleotide sequence reads TGTGCCAGCAGCGTCTCGGGGACTCCGGGCTACGAGCAGTACTTC. Where the CDR3 stops, the reference TRBV9 and TRBJ2-7 genes take over; the full variable domain is DSGVTQTPKHLITATGQRVTLRCSPRSGDLSVYWYQQSLDQGLQFLIQYYNGEERAKGNILERFSAQQFPDLHSELNLSSLELGDSALYFCASSVSGTPGYEQYFGPGTRLTVT.